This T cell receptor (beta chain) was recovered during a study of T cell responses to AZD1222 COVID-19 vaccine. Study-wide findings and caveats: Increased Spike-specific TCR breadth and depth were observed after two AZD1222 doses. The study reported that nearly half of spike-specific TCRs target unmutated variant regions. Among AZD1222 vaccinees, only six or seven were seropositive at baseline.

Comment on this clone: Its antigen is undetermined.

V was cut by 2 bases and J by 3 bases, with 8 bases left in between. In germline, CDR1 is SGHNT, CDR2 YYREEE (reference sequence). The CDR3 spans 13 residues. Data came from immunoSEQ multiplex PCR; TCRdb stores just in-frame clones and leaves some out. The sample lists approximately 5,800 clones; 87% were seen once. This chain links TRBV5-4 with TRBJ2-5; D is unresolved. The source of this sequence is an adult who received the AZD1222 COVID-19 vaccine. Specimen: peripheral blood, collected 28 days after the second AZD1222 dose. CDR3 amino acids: CASSFRAEETQYF. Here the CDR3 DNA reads TGTGCCAGCAGCTTTAGGGCCGAAGAGACCCAGTACTTC. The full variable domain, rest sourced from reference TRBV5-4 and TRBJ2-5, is ETGVTQSPTHLIKTRGQQVTLRCSSQSGHNTVSWYQQALGQGPQFIFQYYREEENGRGNFPPRFSGLQFPNYSSELNVNALELDDSALYLCASSFRAEETQYFGPGTRLLVL.